The sequence of this TCR beta chain was determined in a study of cytomegalovirus exposure and HLA in healthy donors. With V trimmed by 3 bases and J by 4 bases, 9 bases remained unmatched. This CDR3 has 15 amino acids. Germline V gene lookup returns CDR1 LNHDA and CDR2 SQIVND (reference sequence). Note on this clone: The target antigen is unknown.

The PCR employed 60 Vbeta primers together with 13 Jbeta primers. Sequencing used immunoSEQ multiplex PCR; TCRdb keeps in-frame clones, though not all of them. Found here are approximately 110,000 clones, 50% to 65% of them singletons; the top ten hold around 4%. Everyone who donated was a healthy bone marrow donor. Study-wide points: A link between a missense DCLRE1C variant and TCR beta V- and J-gene trimming emerged from a later analysis. In an earlier analysis, productive rearrangement rates for most beta V segments clustered near 87% or 30%.

The receptor was isolated from a man aged 25-45 years in good health and CMV-seropositive. The chain has TRBV19 and TRBJ2-7, with 7 bases identical to TRBD2. The sample consisted of PBMCs. CDR3: CASSMAGEVFYEQYF. The CDR3 DNA follows: TGTGCCAGTAGTATGGCGGGGGAGGTTTTTTACGAGCAGTACTTC.